These 22 T cell receptor beta chains originate from one sample sequenced in a study of blood T cell repertoires in COVID-19. The assay was immunoSEQ multiplex PCR, and TCRdb's table has in-frame clones only and misses some. The data hold about 100,000 clones, with over 65% observed a single time. Sequenced input: peripheral blood. These TCRs come from a human donor in a cohort sampled during active COVID-19.

CDR3 in amino acids: CASSAGQGPNQPQHF. CDR3 coding DNA: TGTGCCAGCAGCGCGGGACAGGGGCCGAATCAGCCCCAGCATTTT. The rearrangement joins TRBV6-5 to TRBJ1-5; TRBD1 matches 10 bases. V was clipped by 6 bases and J by 4 bases; unmatched bases: 6. The CDR3 loop spans 15 amino acids. Germline V CDR1 and CDR2: MNHEY, SVGAGI.

V and J are TRBV11-2 and TRBJ1-6; TRBD1 aligns across 9 bases. Germline V CDR1 and CDR2: SGHAT, FQNNGV. Losses at the gene ends were 6 bases for V and 4 bases for J; bases not matched to a gene: 4. There are 15 residues in the CDR3. As DNA, the CDR3 is TGTGCCAGCAGACCGGGACAGGGTTATAATTCACCCCTCCACTTT. It codes for CASRPGQGYNSPLHF.

The V and J genes are TRBV9 and TRBJ2-1; 8 nucleotides agree with TRBD2. The V segment lost 4 bases and the J segment 1 base; nucleotides outside the gene matches: 7. The CDR3 length is 16 residues. Germline lookup yields CDR1 SGDLS and CDR2 YYNGEE. Here the CDR3 DNA reads TGTGCCAGCAGCACACGGGGGGGCGGGTCCTACAATGAGCAGTTCTTC. Its translation: CASSTRGGGSYNEQFF.

The chain employs TRBV11-2 and TRBJ1-1; 9 bases match TRBD1. The CDR3 is 15 amino acids. The J segment lost 5 bases and the V segment lost 2 bases, leaving 6 bases of the junction unmatched. Germline lookup yields CDR1 SGHAT and CDR2 FQNNGV. DNA of the CDR3: TGTGCCAGCAGCTTAAACAGACAGGGGGGGACTGAAGCTTTCTTT. Its translation is CASSLNRQGGTEAFF.

The DNA of the CDR3 is TGTGCCAGCAGCCCCGGACAGGGTGCGACCTACGAGCAGTACTTC. Its protein is CASSPGQGATYEQYF. The chain has TRBV7-2 and TRBJ2-7, with 8 nucleotides matching TRBD1. Germline loops: CDR1 SGHTA, CDR2 FQGNSA. The CDR3 is made up of 15 amino acids. Trimming removed 5 bases from V and 2 bases from J; junction bases left unmatched: 8.

The rearrangement uses TRBV5-1 and TRBJ2-7; TRBD2 agrees at 7 bases. Germline V lookup: CDR1 SGHRS, CDR2 YFSETQ. The CDR3 sequence is 16 residues long. J was trimmed by 6 bases and V by 4 bases; bases with no gene match: 16. CDR3 sequence (DNA): TGCGCCAGCAGCCCCACCCCCAGCGGGGATCTTGGCGAGCAGTACTTC. It is translated as CASSPTPSGDLGEQYF.

The chain links TRBV9 to TRBJ2-7; tentatively, D is TRBD2 (6 bases). CDR1 is SGDLS and CDR2 is YYNGEE in the germline V gene. Trimming shortened V by 4 bases and J by 5 bases, and 16 bases separated the two germline ends. The CDR3 has 14 residues. CDR3 protein: CASSPHVGGNEQYF. The CDR3, as DNA: TGTGCCAGCAGCCCCCACGTAGGCGGGAACGAGCAGTACTTC.

The genes are TRBV28 and TRBJ2-5; D remains ambiguous. CDR1 and CDR2 from the germline V gene are MDHEN and SYDVKM. The CDR3 extends over 14 amino acids. V lost 10 bases, J lost 0 bases, and 15 bases lay in between. CDR3: CATQPGRYQETQYF. CDR3 sequence (DNA): TGTGCCACGCAACCTGGCCGCTACCAAGAGACCCAGTACTTC.

The rearrangement uses TRBV30 and TRBJ2-1; TRBD2 agrees at 12 bases. The length of the CDR3 is 14 residues. V trimming: 3 bases; J trimming: 7 bases; junction bases outside the gene matches: 4. Looked up from germline, CDR1 is GTSNPN and CDR2 is SVGIG (reference sequence). CDR3 sequence reads: CAWRLLAGGNEQFF. The DNA for the CDR3 is TGTGCCTGGAGATTACTAGCGGGAGGAAATGAGCAGTTCTTC.

A single count supports this clone. The rearrangement joins TRBV7-8 to TRBJ2-3; maybe TRBD2 (5 bases). V lost 0 bases and J 1 base, leaving 17 bases between the germline ends. The CDR3 loop spans 18 amino acids. The germline CDR1 and CDR2 sequences are SGHVS and FQNEAQ. CDR3 DNA: TGTGCCAGCAGCTTAGCGCCCGGGGTTGCGGACCGCACAGATACGCAGTATTTT. It is translated as CASSLAPGVADRTDTQYF.

The chain combines TRBV18 with TRBJ2-7; D call uncertain. The CDR3 has 15 amino acids. The germline V gene has CDR1 KGHSH and CDR2 LQKENI. The ends were cut back, 0 bases at V and 3 bases at J, with 12 bases in the middle. The CDR3 region is CASSPPGQLLYEQYF. The CDR3 region has the DNA TGTGCCAGCTCACCACCTGGGCAGCTTCTCTACGAGCAGTACTTC.

This clone has just a few counts. The chain has TRBV10-3 and TRBJ1-2, with D perhaps matching TRBD1 (5 bases). CDR1 ENHRY and CDR2 SYGVKD come from the germline V gene. CDR3 size: 11 residues. V lost 8 bases and J 5 bases, leaving 9 bases between the germline ends. For the CDR3, the DNA is TGTGCCATCCTGGGGCTGTATGGCTACACCTTC. The encoded protein is CAILGLYGYTF.

The rearrangement links TRBV7-2 to TRBJ2-7; 13 nucleotides align to TRBD2. This CDR3 contains 16 residues. Trimming took 1 base from V and 3 from J; bases not matched to a gene: 3. Germline V gene data show CDR1 as SGHTA and CDR2 as FQGNSA. CDR3 amino acids: CASSLGTSGGLYEQYF. DNA of the CDR3: TGTGCCAGCAGCTTAGGGACTAGCGGGGGCCTCTACGAGCAGTACTTC.

The chain uses TRBV13 and TRBJ2-5; a weak D match, TRBD1 (5 bases). Per the germline V gene, CDR1 is PRHDT and CDR2 is FYEKMQ (reference sequence). This CDR3 is built from 13 residues. V lost 6 bases, J lost 0 bases, and 8 bases lay in between. The CDR3 bases are TGTGCCAGCAGTGACAGTTACCAAGAGACCCAGTACTTC. Its protein product is CASSDSYQETQYF. The variable domain in full, with the rest retrieved from reference TRBV13 and TRBJ2-5, is AAGVIQSPRHLIKEKRETATLKCYPIPRHDTVYWYQQGPGQDPQFLISFYEKMQSDKGSIPDRFSAQQFSDYHSELNMSSLELGDSALYFCASSDSYQETQYFGPGTRLLVL.

The V call is TRBV7-2, the J call TRBJ2-7; 8 bases are a match to TRBD2. Germline V CDR1 and CDR2: SGHTA, FQGNSA. This CDR3 has 16 amino acids. The V segment lost 3 bases and the J segment 5 bases; nucleotides outside the gene matches: 12. The CDR3 DNA follows: TGTGCCAGCAGCTTGGCGGGACTAGTTTTCGGCGACGAGCAGTACTTC. It translates to CASSLAGLVFGDEQYF.

The chain recombines TRBV19 with TRBJ1-2; TRBD1 matches 10 bases. In germline, CDR1 is LNHDA, CDR2 SQIVND (reference sequence). CDR3 length equals 13 residues. J was trimmed by 8 bases and V by 11 bases; bases with no gene match: 11. The CDR3 spells CAGGDRGRSGYTF. In DNA form, the CDR3 reads TGTGCCGGAGGGGACAGGGGAAGAAGCGGCTACACCTTC.

The chain carries TRBV29-1 and TRBJ2-7; 11 positions match TRBD1. CDR1 is SQVTM and CDR2 is ANQGSEA in the germline V gene. V shed 6 bases and J 2 bases; nucleotides not matched to a gene: 3. CDR3 size: 13 residues. The CDR3 reads CSVGTGGTYEQYF. CDR3 bases: TGCAGCGTGGGGACAGGGGGTACCTACGAGCAGTACTTC.

As for this clone: A junction end diverges from the germline sequence, so it may reflect a read error. The J gene is TRBJ1-2, the V gene TRBV6-5; 12 nucleotides line up with TRBD1. The length of the CDR3 is 14 residues. From germline, CDR1 is MNHEY and CDR2 SVGAGI. The CDR3, as DNA: TGTGCCACGGACAGGGACAGGGGGCTTTATGACTACACCTTC. It yields the protein CATDRDRGLYDYTF.

This clone was detected only once. This rearrangement joins TRBV10-1 to TRBJ2-4, with TRBD2 identical over 8 bases. Germline values: CDR1 WNHNN, CDR2 SYGVQD (reference sequence). This CDR3 has 12 amino acids. The junction had 2 bases not matched to a gene; V was cut back by 5 bases and J by 8 bases. Here the CDR3 reads CASSFSGDIQYF. The CDR3, as DNA: TGCGCCAGCAGTTTTAGCGGGGACATTCAGTACTTC.

The CDR3 DNA is TGTGCCAGCAGCCAAGGGACTAGCGGGGGGCCTAGCTCCTACAATGAGCAGTTCTTC. Protein: CASSQGTSGGPSSYNEQFF. The chain combines TRBV11-2 with TRBJ2-1; 15 bases agree with TRBD2. The CDR3 is 19 residues long. Trimming removed 5 bases from V and 0 bases from J; junction bases left unmatched: 8. CDR1 and CDR2 (germline): SGHAT, FQNNGV.

The chain joins TRBV7-2 to TRBJ2-5, with TRBD2 identical over 8 bases. In germline, CDR1 is SGHTA, CDR2 FQGNSA. V lost 1 base to trimming and J lost 7 bases; unmatched junction nucleotides: 5. CDR3 length: 14 amino acids. Here the CDR3 reads CASSLVAGPWTQYF. In nucleotides, the CDR3 is TGTGCCAGCAGCTTAGTAGCGGGGCCATGGACCCAGTACTTC.

The rearrangement joins TRBV2 to TRBJ2-2, with D perhaps matching TRBD2 (5 bases). The ends were cut back, 8 bases at V and 2 bases at J, with 12 bases in the middle. The CDR3 sequence is 14 residues long. Germline loops: CDR1 SNHLY, CDR2 FYNNEI. CDR3 protein: CASRYRGNTGELFF. Written as DNA, the CDR3 is TGTGCCAGCCGCTACCGGGGTAACACCGGGGAGCTGTTTTTT.